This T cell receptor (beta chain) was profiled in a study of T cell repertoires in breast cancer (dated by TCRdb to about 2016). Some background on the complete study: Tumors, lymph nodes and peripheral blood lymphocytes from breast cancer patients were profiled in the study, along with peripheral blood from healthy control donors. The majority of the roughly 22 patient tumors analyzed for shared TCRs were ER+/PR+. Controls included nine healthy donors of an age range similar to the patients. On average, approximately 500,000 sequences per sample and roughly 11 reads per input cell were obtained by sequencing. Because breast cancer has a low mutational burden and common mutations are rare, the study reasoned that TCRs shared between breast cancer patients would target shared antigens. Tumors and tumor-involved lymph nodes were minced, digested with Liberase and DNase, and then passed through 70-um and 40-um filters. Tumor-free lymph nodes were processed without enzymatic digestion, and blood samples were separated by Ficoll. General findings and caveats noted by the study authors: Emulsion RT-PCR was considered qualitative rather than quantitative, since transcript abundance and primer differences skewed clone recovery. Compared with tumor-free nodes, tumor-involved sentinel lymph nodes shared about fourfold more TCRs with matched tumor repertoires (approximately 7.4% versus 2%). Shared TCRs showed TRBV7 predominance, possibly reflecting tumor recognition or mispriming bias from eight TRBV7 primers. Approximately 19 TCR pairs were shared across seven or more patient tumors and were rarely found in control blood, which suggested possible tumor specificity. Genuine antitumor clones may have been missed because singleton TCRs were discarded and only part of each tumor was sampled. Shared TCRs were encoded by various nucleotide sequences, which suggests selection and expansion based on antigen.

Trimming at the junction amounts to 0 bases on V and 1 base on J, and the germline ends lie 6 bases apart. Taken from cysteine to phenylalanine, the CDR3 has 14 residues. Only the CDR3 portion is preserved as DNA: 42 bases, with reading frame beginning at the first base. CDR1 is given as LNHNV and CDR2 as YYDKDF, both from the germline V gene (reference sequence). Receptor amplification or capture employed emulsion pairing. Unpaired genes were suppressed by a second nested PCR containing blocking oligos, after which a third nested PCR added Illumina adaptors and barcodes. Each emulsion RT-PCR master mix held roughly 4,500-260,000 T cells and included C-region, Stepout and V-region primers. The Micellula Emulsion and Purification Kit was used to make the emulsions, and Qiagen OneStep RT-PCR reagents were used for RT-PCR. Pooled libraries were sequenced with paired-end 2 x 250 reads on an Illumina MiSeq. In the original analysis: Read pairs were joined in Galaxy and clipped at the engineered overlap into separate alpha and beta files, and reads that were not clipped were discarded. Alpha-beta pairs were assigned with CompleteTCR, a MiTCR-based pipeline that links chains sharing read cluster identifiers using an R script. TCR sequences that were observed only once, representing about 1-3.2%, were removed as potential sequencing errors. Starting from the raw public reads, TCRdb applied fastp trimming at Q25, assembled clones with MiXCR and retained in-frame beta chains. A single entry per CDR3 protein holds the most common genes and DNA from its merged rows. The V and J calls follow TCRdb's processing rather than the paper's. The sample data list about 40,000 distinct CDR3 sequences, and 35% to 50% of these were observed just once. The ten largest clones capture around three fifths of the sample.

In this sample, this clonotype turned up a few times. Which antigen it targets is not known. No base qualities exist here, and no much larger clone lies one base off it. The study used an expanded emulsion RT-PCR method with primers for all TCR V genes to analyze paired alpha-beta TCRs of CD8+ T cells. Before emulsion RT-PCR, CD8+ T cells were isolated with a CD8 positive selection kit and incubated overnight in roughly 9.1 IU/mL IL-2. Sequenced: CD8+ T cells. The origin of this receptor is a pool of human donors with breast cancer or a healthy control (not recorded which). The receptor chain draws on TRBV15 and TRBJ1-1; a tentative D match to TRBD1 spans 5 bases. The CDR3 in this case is CATSRDQGNTEAFF. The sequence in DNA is TGTGCCACCAGCAGAGATCAGGGGAACACTGAAGCTTTCTTT.